The 25 T cell receptor beta chains given below trace back to one sample, sequenced in a study of T cells after yellow fever vaccination. TCRdb redid the calling of the 5' RACE reads with MiXCR, one entry per CDR3 protein. The sample includes about 340,000 distinct CDR3 sequences, more than 8.5% seen only once; the top ten take under 20%. The input for sequencing was PBMCs, taken on the day of the first yellow fever vaccination. Receptors were obtained from a man in his late teens or twenties who received the YFV17D yellow fever vaccine.

This chain uses TRBV5-6 with TRBJ2-5; D is ambiguous. Germline CDR1 SGHDT, CDR2 YYEEEE. There are 14 residues in the CDR3. The ends were cut back, 0 bases at V and 5 bases at J, with 11 bases in the middle. CDR3 DNA sequence: TGTGCCAGCAGCTTGGATGTTGGGTGGGAGACCCAGTACTTC. Amino acid sequence: CASSLDVGWETQYF. Combining the CDR3 with reference TRBV5-6 and TRBJ2-5 gives the whole variable domain DAGVTQSPTHLIKTRGQQVTLRCSPKSGHDTVSWYQQALGQGPQFIFQYYEEEERQRGNFPDRFSGHQFPNYSSELNVNALLLGDSALYLCASSLDVGWETQYFGPGTRLLVL.

This clonotype has more than one count but fewer than ten. This chain joins TRBV3-1 and TRBJ2-2; D is unresolved. Trimming took 1 base from V and 6 from J, leaving 12 bases between them. CDR1 is LGHDT, CDR2 YNNKEL, per germline (reference sequence). CDR3 size: 15 residues. CDR3: CASSQGLEYSGELFF. The CDR3 nucleotides are TGTGCCAGCAGCCAAGGGCTAGAGTACTCCGGGGAGCTGTTTTTT.

This clonotype has more than one count but fewer than ten. The chain is built from TRBV20-1 and TRBJ2-3; D gene unclear. V was clipped by 8 bases and J by 3 bases, with 12 bases between them. CDR1 is DFQATT, CDR2 SNEGSKA, per germline (reference sequence). This CDR3 region has 12 residues. The CDR3 protein is CSTTELTDTQYF. The CDR3 DNA follows: TGCAGTACGACCGAACTAACAGATACGCAGTATTTT.

The chain links TRBV5-6 to TRBJ2-7; D unclear. This CDR3 contains 13 residues. Trimming cost V 2 bases and J 6 bases, with 12 bases left between them. CDR1 is SGHDT and CDR2 is YYEEEE in the germline V gene. The CDR3 spells CASSLALTLEQYV. The CDR3 nucleotides read TGTGCCAGCAGCTTAGCCCTAACCCTCGAGCAGTACGTC.

This clonotype was recorded a few times. This chain uses TRBV6-1 with TRBJ2-1; 9 bases fit TRBD2. V trimming: 7 bases; J trimming: 7 bases; junction bases outside the gene matches: 5. Germline CDR1 and CDR2: MNHNS and SASEGT. This CDR3 has 13 residues. The CDR3 loop is CASIGTSLNEQFF. The DNA of the CDR3 is TGTGCCAGCATCGGGACTAGCCTGAATGAGCAGTTCTTC.

In its sample, this clonotype was seen many times. CDR3 sequence (DNA): TGTGCCAGCACCGGGACCTCGGGTGAAAAACTGTTTTTT. This encodes CASTGTSGEKLFF. The chain couples TRBV4-2 to TRBJ1-4; TRBD1 is a possible D gene (5 bases). The CDR3 covers 13 residues. Per the germline V gene, CDR1 is LGHNA and CDR2 is YNFKEQ. V lost 7 bases and J lost 7, with 13 bases in between.

In this sample, this clonotype turned up a few times. V and J are TRBV4-2 and TRBJ2-1; D ambiguous. Germline V gene lookup returns CDR1 LGHNA and CDR2 YNFKEQ. The V end was cut by 4 bases, the J end by 8 bases, with 18 bases between. The CDR3 is made up of 15 amino acids. CDR3 loop: CASSPGRILGYEQFF. The DNA of the CDR3 is TGTGCCAGCAGCCCCGGACGGATCCTGGGTTATGAGCAGTTCTTC.

The chain combines TRBV4-1 with TRBJ2-3; TRBD1 agrees at 7 bases. The CDR3 has 17 residues. Germline V gene lookup returns CDR1 MGHRA and CDR2 YSYEKL. Trimming cost V 3 bases and J 2 bases; bases outside gene matches: 11. CDR3 in amino acids: CASSQPATGDPTDTQYF. The DNA for the CDR3 is TGCGCCAGCAGCCAGCCCGCTACAGGGGACCCCACAGATACGCAGTATTTT.

The chain combines TRBV20-1 with TRBJ2-5; no clear D. The length of the CDR3 is 15 residues. Deletions cut 5 bases from V and 4 bases from J, with 20 bases between. From germline, CDR1 is DFQATT and CDR2 SNEGSKA (reference sequence). CDR3 coding DNA: TGCAGTGCTGGGCCTCAGGTGGCGATCGTAGAGACCCAGTACTTC. Encoded protein: CSAGPQVAIVETQYF.

CDR3 bases: TGTGCCGGATCTCTGGCAGGCACAGATACGCAGTATTTT. Translation: CAGSLAGTDTQYF. The chain combines TRBV6-2 or TRBV6-3 with TRBJ2-3; unclear D gene. V lost 11 bases and J lost 1, with 13 bases in between. From germline, CDR1 is MNHEY and CDR2 SVGEGT. This CDR3 comprises 13 residues.

This chain joins TRBV2 and TRBJ2-5; D gene uncertain. CDR1 and CDR2 (germline): SNHLY, FYNNEI. The germline V and J ends were trimmed by 10 bases and 1 base, with 16 bases remaining between them. The CDR3 has 14 amino acids. CDR3 sequence reads: CAISVWLTQETQYF. CDR3 bases: TGTGCCATCTCTGTCTGGTTGACCCAAGAGACCCAGTACTTC. Looking up the rest from reference TRBV2 and TRBJ2-5 gives the full variable domain: EPEVTQTPSHQVTQMGQEVILRCVPISNHLYFYWYRQILGQKVEFLVSFYNNEISEKSEIFDDQFSVERPDGSNFTLKIRSTKLEDSAMYFCAISVWLTQETQYFGPGTRLLVL.

This clonotype was detected many times. The rearrangement uses TRBV12-3 or TRBV12-4 and TRBJ1-5; 7 bases align to TRBD1. V was clipped by 6 bases and J by 0 bases; unmatched bases: 5. The CDR3 runs to 15 residues. The DNA of the CDR3 is TGTGCCAGCAGGGTCGGGACAGCTAGCAATCAGCCCCAGCATTTT. Amino acid sequence: CASRVGTASNQPQHF.

In its sample, this clonotype was seen a few times. The V and J genes are TRBV5-4 and TRBJ1-6; D call uncertain. The CDR3 extends over 16 amino acids. Germline V gives CDR1 SGHNT, CDR2 YYREEE (reference sequence). V was pared by 1 base and J by 0 bases, with 8 bases between. Written as DNA, the CDR3 is TGTGCCAGCAGCTTGCAGTTGAGCTCCTATAATTCACCCCTCCACTTT. Residues: CASSLQLSSYNSPLHF.

There are many counts of this clonotype. The genes are TRBV12-3 or TRBV12-4 and TRBJ2-4; TRBD1 matches 8 bases. The junction had 5 bases not matched to a gene; V was cut back by 2 bases and J by 5 bases. The CDR3 sequence is 15 residues long. The CDR3 sequence: CASSLRQGAENIQYF. The CDR3 DNA reads TGTGCCAGCAGTTTAAGGCAGGGGGCGGAAAACATTCAGTACTTC.

This clonotype has at least ten counts. CDR3 protein: CASSGGRNTDTQYF. CDR3 nucleotides: TGTGCCAGCAGTGGAGGTCGGAACACAGATACGCAGTATTTT. The chain couples TRBV12-3 or TRBV12-4 to TRBJ2-3, with TRBD2 as a possible D gene (5 bases). The CDR3 totals 14 residues. V was pared by 5 bases and J by 2 bases, with 11 bases between.

This clonotype has a count of ten or more. The chain joins TRBV12-3 or TRBV12-4 to TRBJ1-2; 9 bases line up with TRBD1. The trim removed 5 bases at V and 7 bases at J, leaving 11 bases unmatched. This CDR3 has 15 residues. CDR3 protein: CASSVRLQGAGGYTF. DNA of the CDR3: TGTGCCAGCAGTGTCCGATTACAGGGGGCCGGTGGCTACACCTTC.

This clonotype was detected many times. The chain uses TRBV4-3 and TRBJ2-6; no definite D call. CDR3 size: 18 residues. Deletions cut 0 bases from V and 0 bases from J, with 12 bases between. In germline, CDR1 is LGHNA, CDR2 YSLEER. CDR3 sequence reads: CASSQDWLLGSGANVLTF. The CDR3 DNA reads as TGCGCCAGCAGCCAAGATTGGTTGCTGGGCTCTGGGGCCAACGTCCTGACTTTC.

V gene TRBV28 combines with J gene TRBJ2-3; no firm D call. Germline V CDR1 and CDR2: MDHEN, SYDVKM. CDR3 length equals 14 residues. Trimming left V 8 bases short and J 4 bases short, with 16 bases between. The CDR3 nucleotides are TGTGCCAGCTCCGCGGCGGCGCTTCCAGATACGCAGTATTTT. It yields the protein CASSAAALPDTQYF.

The chain uses TRBV12-3 or TRBV12-4 and TRBJ1-2, with TRBD1 matching over 8 bases. V shed 5 bases and J 4 bases; nucleotides not matched to a gene: 6. This CDR3 is built from 14 residues. The CDR3 sequence is CASSPQGAGYGYTF. The CDR3 nucleotides are TGTGCCAGCAGTCCTCAGGGGGCTGGCTATGGCTACACCTTC.

This clonotype has only a few counts. The genes are TRBV12-3 or TRBV12-4 and TRBJ2-2, with TRBD1 matching over 8 bases. The trim removed 8 bases at V and 6 bases at J, leaving 8 bases unmatched. This CDR3 has 14 amino acids. The DNA of the CDR3 is TGTGCCAGCCAGGACAGGGTTGAGTCCGGGGAGCTGTTTTTT. Protein product: CASQDRVESGELFF.

This clonotype was counted a few times. The J gene is TRBJ2-5, the V gene TRBV29-1; the D is unclear. Germline V lookup: CDR1 SQVTM, CDR2 ANQGSEA. V lost 7 bases and J 6 bases, leaving 12 bases between the germline ends. This CDR3 has 11 amino acids. The CDR3 DNA follows: TGCAGCGCTATGGGTGCCAAGACCCAGTACTTC. Translating it yields CSAMGAKTQYF.

The chain carries TRBV7-3 and TRBJ2-1; 14 bases agree with TRBD2. CDR1 and CDR2 from the germline V gene are SGHTA and FQGTGA. The V gene end was trimmed by 4 bases and the J gene end by 8 bases; junction bases not matched to a gene: 1. The CDR3 has 14 amino acids. CDR3 sequence reads: CASSSTSGGDEQFF. In nucleotides, the CDR3 is TGTGCCAGCAGCTCGACTAGCGGGGGGGATGAGCAGTTCTTC.

This clonotype occurred many times. The V call is TRBV29-1, the J call TRBJ2-3; no clear D. The CDR3 sequence is 13 residues long. Germline values: CDR1 SQVTM, CDR2 ANQGSEA. V was trimmed by 4 bases and J by 3 bases, leaving 11 bases between them. The CDR3 bases are TGCAGCGTTGGGGGTTATGGGACAGATACGCAGTATTTT. Its protein product is CSVGGYGTDTQYF.

The chain recombines TRBV18 with TRBJ1-5; D not resolved. The CDR3 covers 14 residues. With 1 base removed from V and 0 bases from J, the gap between germline ends came to 4 bases. The germline V gene encodes CDR1 KGHSH and CDR2 LQKENI. As DNA, the CDR3 is TGTGCCAGCTCACCACTATATAGCAATCAGCCCCAGCATTTT. Protein sequence: CASSPLYSNQPQHF.

This clonotype showed up just once. The rearrangement joins TRBV6-1 to TRBJ2-7; 11 nucleotides match TRBD2. Trimming removed 6 bases from V and 3 bases from J; junction bases left unmatched: 10. The CDR3 contains 16 residues. Germline V lookup: CDR1 MNHNS, CDR2 SASEGT. CDR3 residues: CASRPTSGGAIYEQYV. The DNA for the CDR3 is TGTGCCAGCAGACCAACTAGCGGGGGAGCGATCTACGAGCAGTACGTC.